This entry is about one TCR beta chain. Its antigen is still unknown. The data were taken from a study of T cell responses to AZD1222 COVID-19 vaccine. Study details: Second-dose groups at about 4 or about 12 weeks were pooled.

This table comes from immunoSEQ multiplex PCR, and its TCRdb copy is limited to in-frame clones, with some not included. Here the sample spans 100,000 to 150,000 clones, 91% being singletons. Trimming cost V 1 base and J 0 bases, with 10 bases left between them. The CDR3 covers 16 residues. Looked up from germline, CDR1 is LGHDT and CDR2 is YNNKEL (reference sequence). Findings and caveats of the study: Seropositivity was recorded at baseline in only a handful of AZD1222 recipients. Vaccination with two AZD1222 doses was followed by a rise in Spike-specific TCR breadth and depth.

Here the sequenced sample was peripheral blood, taken on day 0 of AZD1222 vaccination. The receptor's source is an adult in good health. This rearrangement joins TRBV3-1 (or the pseudogene TRBV3-2) to TRBJ1-5, with unresolved D. The CDR3 spells CASSQGSGYSNQPQHF. CDR3 DNA sequence: TGTGCCAGCAGCCAAGGGTCCGGCTATAGCAATCAGCCCCAGCATTTT.